A selection of T cell receptor beta chains follows, all from one sample in a study of T cells after posttransplantation cyclophosphamide. Assay: immunoSEQ multiplex PCR; the TCRdb copy retains only in-frame clones and omits some. This sample has tens of thousands of clones; roughly 92% occur once, and the top ten carry approximately 3.1%. Material: PBMCs. The receptors stem from a woman between 50 and 59 years old in good health and a related stem cell transplant donor. CDR3s include the opening cysteine and the closing phenylalanine or tryptophan. A D gene is named only where the DNA matches it firmly. Part of the rows lack a size; the others show once, few, many or a class for expanded clones.

TRBJ2-3 | NA | 16 | TRBV5-1 | NA | TGCGCCAGCAGTTTGTTTACTAGCCTTGGGGAAGATACGCAGTATTTT | CASSLFTSLGEDTQYF
TRBJ2-1 | NA | 15 | TRBV19 | TRBD2 | TGTGCCAGTAGTCAACTAGCGGGGGGCTACAATGAGCAGTTCTTC | CASSQLAGGYNEQFF
TRBJ1-2 | NA | 13 | TRBV5-5 | NA | TGTGCCAGCAGCTTGGGTAGGGAGCCGGGCTACACCTTC | CASSLGREPGYTF
TRBJ1-5 | NA | 15 | TRBV4-1 | NA | TGCGCCAGCAGCCCACTCAAGGGGCTAGTTCAGCCCCAGCATTTT | CASSPLKGLVQPQHF
TRBJ2-3 | NA | 15 | TRBV5-1 | TRBD1 | TGCGCCAGCAGCTTGGGGACAGGGGTCACAGATACGCAGTATTTT | CASSLGTGVTDTQYF
TRBJ2-7 | NA | 13 | TRBV18 | NA | TGTGCCAGCGCGGAAAGCGCCCGGGGAGAGCAGTACTTC | CASAESARGEQYF
TRBJ1-2 | NA | 13 | TRBV5-1 | TRBD1 | TGCGCCAGCAGCGGGACAGGAAACTATGGCTACACCTTC | CASSGTGNYGYTF
TRBJ2-7 | once | 15 | TRBV9 | TRBD2 | TGTGCCAGCAGTGTAGGTGGGAGGGCCCCCCACGAGCAGTACTTC | CASSVGGRAPHEQYF
TRBJ2-1 | NA | 18 | TRBV23-1 | TRBD2 | TGCGCCAGCAGCCAAAATCGGATACGGGGGGGCCAGTTCAATGAGCAGTTCTTC | CASSQNRIRGGQFNEQFF
TRBJ1-5 | once | 15 | TRBV28 | NA | TGTGCCAGCAGTTTATCGGGGGATAGCAATCAGCCCCAGCATTTT | CASSLSGDSNQPQHF
TRBJ2-1 | few | 17 | TRBV2 | TRBD2 | TGTGCCAGCAGCTATAGTGGACTAGCGGGAGTCTACAATGAGCAGTTCTTC | CASSYSGLAGVYNEQFF
TRBJ1-1 | NA | 14 | TRBV4-1 | NA | TGCGCCAGCAGCCAATGGGGCCTGAACACTGAAGCTTTCTTT | CASSQWGLNTEAFF
TRBJ2-1 | NA | 14 | TRBV7-2 | NA | TGTGCCAGCAGCTTGGCCGGGGGTTCCAATGAGCAGTTCTTC | CASSLAGGSNEQFF
TRBJ2-4 | NA | 15 | TRBV28 | TRBD1 | TGTGCCAGCAGCACGGACAGGGGGCGAGGAAACATTCAGTACTTC | CASSTDRGRGNIQYF
TRBJ2-3 | NA | 15 | TRBV6-6 | NA | TGTGCCAGCAGGGGATCGACAGCTAGCACAGATACGCAGTATTTT | CASRGSTASTDTQYF
TRBJ2-7 | NA | 14 | TRBV9 | TRBD1 | TGTGCCAGCAGCGCGACAGGGACGCTGTACGAGCAGTACTTC | CASSATGTLYEQYF
TRBJ2-2 | NA | 16 | TRBV5-4 | TRBD1 | TGTGCCAGCAGCTCGGTGGCAGGGGGCAACACCGGGGAGCTGTTTTTT | CASSSVAGGNTGELFF
TRBJ2-3 | once | 15 | TRBV6-4 | NA | TGTGCCAGCATCAGACGGGTAGGTAGCACAGATACGCAGTATTTT | CASIRRVGSTDTQYF
TRBJ2-2 | once | 15 | TRBV15 | NA | TGTGCCACCAGCAGAGATGATTGGGGCGCCGGGGAGCTGTTTTTT | CATSRDDWGAGELFF
TRBJ1-5 | NA | 17 | TRBV12-5 | NA | TGTGCTAGTGGTTTGGTGGGGGCGGCTGGGAGCAATCAGCCCCAGCATTTT | CASGLVGAAGSNQPQHF
TRBJ2-2 | NA | 15 | TRBV7-3 | NA | TGTGCCAGCAGGAGGGGACTCGCCAACACCGGGGAGCTGTTTTTT | CASRRGLANTGELFF
TRBJ1-6 | NA | 16 | TRBV10-3 | NA | TGTGCCATCAGTGAGTCGGCGGGTTCGGGTGGTTCACCCCTCCACTTT | CAISESAGSGGSPLHF
TRBJ1-3 | NA | 13 | TRBV6-5 | NA | TGTGCCAGCAGGGCACGCCAGGGAAACACCATATATTTT | CASRARQGNTIYF
TRBJ1-6 | NA | 15 | TRBV19 | TRBD1 | TGTGCCAGTAGTACATCAGGGGGCCTAGGGTCACCCCTCCACTTT | CASSTSGGLGSPLHF
TRBJ1-5 | NA | 15 | TRBV29-1 | TRBD1 | TGCAGCGTTGGGGTGACAGGGGAAAGAGATCAGCCCCAGCATTTT | CSVGVTGERDQPQHF
TRBJ1-6 | NA | 14 | TRBV6-5 | NA | TGTGCCAGCACCTCACAGCCAGATAATTCACCCCTCCACTTT | CASTSQPDNSPLHF
TRBJ1-5 | NA | 15 | TRBV6-4 | TRBD1 | TGTGCCAGCAGCGCTGACAGGGGGAGCAATCAGCCCCAGCATTTT | CASSADRGSNQPQHF
TRBJ1-4 | NA | 14 | TRBV6-6 | TRBD1 | TGTGCCAGCAGTAAGGGACAGGTCACTGAAAAACTGTTTTTT | CASSKGQVTEKLFF
TRBJ1-2 | NA | 15 | TRBV13 | NA | TGTGCCAGCAGCTCCTCCGGGATCAACCCCTATGGCTACACCTTC | CASSSSGINPYGYTF
TRBJ2-3 | NA | 15 | TRBV6-1 | TRBD2 | TGTGCCAGCACTCTCAGCGGGGACCTACCGGATACGCAGTATTTT | CASTLSGDLPDTQYF
TRBJ2-6 | few | 14 | TRBV27 | NA | TGTGCCAGCAGTTCGTTCTCTGGGGCCAACGTCCTGACTTTC | CASSSFSGANVLTF
TRBJ2-3 | NA | 16 | TRBV5-4 | TRBD1 | TGTGCCAGCAGCCGAGGGGACAGGGGAAGCACAGATACGCAGTATTTT | CASSRGDRGSTDTQYF
TRBJ1-2 | once | 15 | TRBV7-2 | TRBD1 | TGTGCCAGCAGCTTAGATGGACAGGGACCCTATGGCTACACCTTC | CASSLDGQGPYGYTF
TRBJ2-7 | NA | 14 | TRBV13 | NA | TGTGCCAGCAGACGTCGGGACTCACCCTACGAGCAGTACTTC | CASRRRDSPYEQYF
TRBJ2-7 | NA | 18 | TRBV5-1 | NA | TGCGCCAGCGCAAAGGACCTACGACCCGGGACACCGGACCAACGGCAGTACTTC | CASAKDLRPGTPDQRQYF
TRBJ2-7 | NA | 15 | TRBV6-5 | TRBD1 | TGTGCCAGCAGTCAGACAGGGGGTGAGTCCTACGAGCAGTACTTC | CASSQTGGESYEQYF
TRBJ1-2 | once | 13 | TRBV5-1 | TRBD1 | TGCGCCAGCAGCCCGGACAGGGGATATGGCTACACCTTC | CASSPDRGYGYTF
TRBJ1-5 | NA | 13 | TRBV5-1 | NA | TGCGCCAGCAGCTTGGACAGAAATCAGCCCCAGCATTTT | CASSLDRNQPQHF
TRBJ2-7 | NA | 14 | TRBV2 | TRBD1 | TGTGCCAGCAGTGAGGGGACAGTTCCGCACGAGCAGTACTTC | CASSEGTVPHEQYF
TRBJ2-1 | NA | 12 | TRBV29-1 | TRBD2 | TGCAGCGCCGAGACTAGCCACAATGAGCAGTTCTTC | CSAETSHNEQFF
TRBJ1-1 | NA | 15 | TRBV4-1 | NA | TGCGCCAGCAGCCAAGTTGATCCTCGGGGTGCTGAAGCTTTCTTT | CASSQVDPRGAEAFF
TRBJ1-2 | NA | 14 | TRBV5-6 | TRBD1 | TGTGCCAGCTCCGGGACAGGGGCCCTAGCCGGCTACACCTTC | CASSGTGALAGYTF
TRBJ1-6 | NA | 15 | TRBV4-1 | NA | TGCGCCAGCAGCCAGCAGGGGTCTGGAAATTCACCCCTCCACTTT | CASSQQGSGNSPLHF
TRBJ1-1 | NA | 14 | TRBV7-8 | NA | TGTGCCAGCAGCTTTACAGGGCTGGACACTGAAGCTTTCTTT | CASSFTGLDTEAFF
TRBJ2-7 | NA | 13 | TRBV5-1 | NA | TGCGCCAGCAGCTTGGCGTCTATGTACGAGCAGTACTTC | CASSLASMYEQYF
TRBJ1-2 | NA | 14 | TRBV15 | NA | TGTGCCACCAGCAGAGATCGCACAGCCTATGGCTACACCTTC | CATSRDRTAYGYTF
TRBJ1-2 | NA | 16 | TRBV5-1 | TRBD1 | TGCGCCAGCAGCTTGGGTTCAGGGGGGACTAACTATGGCTACACCTTC | CASSLGSGGTNYGYTF
TRBJ2-2 | NA | 15 | TRBV18 | TRBD1 | TGTGCCAGCTCACCTCTCGGACAGGGCACCGGGGAGCTGTTTTTT | CASSPLGQGTGELFF
TRBJ2-1 | NA | 14 | TRBV2 | TRBD2 | TGTGCCAGCAGTACGGGACTAGCGAGAAATGAGCAGTTCTTC | CASSTGLARNEQFF
TRBJ2-2 | NA | 15 | TRBV7-6 | NA | TGTGCCAGCAGCTCCAATGGCCAGGGAACCGGGGAGCTGTTTTTT | CASSSNGQGTGELFF
TRBJ2-3 | NA | 14 | TRBV5-4 | NA | TGTGCCAGCAGCTTGGCCGGACAGTCAGATACGCAGTATTTT | CASSLAGQSDTQYF
TRBJ1-2 | once | 15 | TRBV10-2 | TRBD1 | TGCGCCAGCAGTGAGTATACAGGGGGCGCAGATGGCTACACCTTC | CASSEYTGGADGYTF
TRBJ2-7 | NA | 16 | TRBV11-2 | NA | TGTGCCAGCAGCTTAGTTGTAGGAGGGGGGGGTCATGAGCAGTACTTC | CASSLVVGGGGHEQYF
TRBJ2-3 | NA | 14 | TRBV4-2 | NA | TGTGCCAGCAGCCCTGAGCGGAGCACAGATACGCAGTATTTT | CASSPERSTDTQYF
TRBJ2-3 | NA | 15 | TRBV6-6 | TRBD2 | TGTGCCAGCAGGGGGACTAGCGGGAGCACAGATACGCAGTATTTT | CASRGTSGSTDTQYF
TRBJ1-3 | NA | 18 | TRBV10-3 | NA | TGTGCCATCAGTGAGTCGACGGCGGGGGGCGCCGGTAGAAACACCATATATTTT | CAISESTAGGAGRNTIYF
TRBJ2-3 | NA | 16 | TRBV5-1 | TRBD2 | TGCGCCAGCAGCCCCCAAGTGGCGGGGGGCACAGATACGCAGTATTTT | CASSPQVAGGTDTQYF
TRBJ2-7 | once | 14 | TRBV19 | TRBD1 | TGTGCCAGTAGTACACAGGGGGTGACCTACGAGCAGTACTTC | CASSTQGVTYEQYF
TRBJ1-1 | NA | 15 | TRBV12-5 | NA | TGTGCTAGTGGTTTGGGGTTGGGGGGGAACACTGAAGCTTTCTTT | CASGLGLGGNTEAFF